A single sample is the source of the 21 T cell receptor beta chains below, sequenced in a study of blood T cell repertoires in COVID-19. Only in-frame clones appear in the TCRdb table, and some are missing; sequencing was by immunoSEQ multiplex PCR. Of under 300,000 clones listed, roughly 80% are singletons. Sequenced: peripheral blood. Receptor source: a woman in her forties or fifties who had recovered from COVID-19.

The rearrangement joins TRBV11-2 to TRBJ2-5, with 10 bases matching TRBD2. Looked up from germline, CDR1 is SGHAT and CDR2 is FQNNGV. The V segment lost 0 bases and the J segment 0 bases; nucleotides outside the gene matches: 7. This CDR3 is 18 amino acids long. CDR3 DNA: TGTGCCAGCAGCTTAGATCGGAGTAGCGGGGGGTACCAAGAGACCCAGTACTTC. It is translated as CASSLDRSSGGYQETQYF.

This sequence joins TRBV15 and TRBJ1-1; D is ambiguous. The germline V gene encodes CDR1 LNHNV and CDR2 YYDKDF (reference sequence). This CDR3 has 16 residues. Between the trimmed V and J ends, which lost 5 bases and 1 base, there was a span of 17 bases. CDR3 loop: CATSGERFLENTEAFF. CDR3 nucleotides: TGTGCCACCAGCGGCGAGCGATTTTTAGAGAACACTGAAGCTTTCTTT.

The genes are TRBV7-3 and TRBJ2-3; TRBD2 matches at 14 bases. The ends lost 5 bases at V and 5 bases at J; junction bases unmatched: 3. In germline, CDR1 is SGHTA, CDR2 FQGTGA. The CDR3 spans 15 residues. This CDR3 is CASSPGTSGGDTQYF. The CDR3 nucleotides are TGTGCCAGCAGCCCCGGGACTAGCGGGGGAGATACGCAGTATTTT.

V and J are TRBV20-1 and TRBJ2-3, with a weak D call TRBD2 (6 bases). This CDR3 is built from 11 residues. V lost 3 bases and J 10 bases, leaving 11 bases between the germline ends. Germline values: CDR1 DFQATT, CDR2 SNEGSKA (reference sequence). The CDR3 DNA reads as TGCAGTGCTAGTCCTCGGAGGGCGCAGTATTTT. Translating gives CSASPRRAQYF.

This chain uses TRBV12-3 or TRBV12-4 with TRBJ1-3, with D unresolved. Deletions cut 8 bases from V and 6 bases from J, with 14 bases between. The CDR3 length is 13 residues. CDR3 bases: TGTGCCAGCCACTCCCAGGTACTAAACACCATATATTTT. This sequence encodes CASHSQVLNTIYF.

This clone was seen only a few times. This sample includes further DNA sequences coding for the same CDR3. The J gene is TRBJ1-2, the V gene TRBV28; D unresolved. The germline V and J ends were trimmed by 2 bases and 1 base, with 5 bases remaining between them. The CDR3 consists of 13 residues. The germline gives CDR1 MDHEN, CDR2 SYDVKM. The CDR3 coding sequence is TGTGCCAGCAGTTTACCACTTAACTATGGCTACACCTTC. This codes for CASSLPLNYGYTF.

The chain recombines TRBV2 with TRBJ2-5, with 8 positions matching TRBD2. The CDR3 sequence is 15 residues long. V gave up 6 bases and J gave up 3 bases; unmatched junction bases: 9. CDR1 and CDR2 from the germline V gene are SNHLY and FYNNEI. The CDR3 bases are TGTGCCAGCAGGAGGATAGCGGGAATCGAAGAGACCCAGTACTTC. Amino acids: CASRRIAGIEETQYF. Supplemented by reference TRBV2 and TRBJ2-5, the full variable domain reads EPEVTQTPSHQVTQMGQEVILRCVPISNHLYFYWYRQILGQKVEFLVSFYNNEISEKSEIFDDQFSVERPDGSNFTLKIRSTKLEDSAMYFCASRRIAGIEETQYFGPGTRLLVL.

The J gene is TRBJ1-1, the V gene TRBV7-2, with TRBD1 matching 12 bases. CDR3 length: 18 residues. The junction had 11 bases not matched to a gene; V was cut back by 1 base and J by 5 bases. Germline V lookup: CDR1 SGHTA, CDR2 FQGNSA. The CDR3 spells CASSLEWGTGGAGTEAFF. CDR3 nucleotide sequence: TGTGCCAGCAGCTTAGAGTGGGGGACAGGGGGCGCGGGGACTGAAGCTTTCTTT.

This clone was seen only once. The chain is built from TRBV18 and TRBJ2-3, with no clear D. Trimming shortened V by 2 bases and J by 2 bases, and 8 bases separated the two germline ends. The CDR3 runs to 14 residues. Looked up from germline, CDR1 is KGHSH and CDR2 is LQKENI. The CDR3 DNA is TGTGCCAGCTCACCATTGCAGGACACAGATACGCAGTATTTT. Amino acids: CASSPLQDTDTQYF. Using reference TRBV18 and TRBJ2-3 for the parts outside the CDR3, the full variable domain is NAGVMQNPRHLVRRRGQEARLRCSPMKGHSHVYWYRQLPEEGLKFMVYLQKENIIDESGMPKERFSAEFPKEGPSILRIQQVVRGDSAAYFCASSPLQDTDTQYFGPGTRLTVL.

In DNA form, the CDR3 reads TGTGCCAGCAGCTCGCTCCCGGGAGAGCACGAGCAGTACTTC. This gives the protein CASSSLPGEHEQYF. This sequence joins TRBV7-2 and TRBJ2-7, with a tentative D call TRBD2 (6 bases). CDR3 size: 14 residues. The germline gives CDR1 SGHTA, CDR2 FQGNSA. V was cut by 4 bases and J by 5 bases, with 15 bases left in between.

This chain connects TRBV5-8 to TRBJ1-2, with TRBD1 matching over 9 bases. Trimming at V came to 2 bases and at J to 3 bases, leaving 11 bases not matched to a gene. From germline, CDR1 is SGHTS and CDR2 YDEGEE. The CDR3 consists of 17 residues. CDR3 residues: CASSLGAGQGVYYGYTF. The CDR3 bases are TGTGCCAGCAGCTTAGGGGCGGGACAGGGTGTCTACTATGGCTACACCTTC.

V and J are TRBV6-1 and TRBJ2-4, with D perhaps TRBD1 (6 bases). Trimming stripped 2 bases from V and 7 bases from J, with 6 bases between. The CDR3 spans 12 residues. The germline V gene encodes CDR1 MNHNS and CDR2 SASEGT. The CDR3 protein is CASSETGNIQYF. The CDR3 DNA reads as TGTGCCAGCAGTGAAACAGGGAACATTCAGTACTTC.

The rearrangement links TRBV4-3 to TRBJ1-1; no definite D call. The CDR3 extends over 15 amino acids. Per germline, CDR1 LGHNA and CDR2 YSLEER. V lost 0 bases to trimming and J lost 5 bases, with 13 bases between them. CDR3 nucleotide sequence: TGCGCCAGCAGCCAAGATCGAGGGTCATGGACTGAAGCTTTCTTT. This encodes CASSQDRGSWTEAFF.

This chain connects TRBV3-1 (or the pseudogene TRBV3-2) to TRBJ1-1; the D is unclear. Trimming pared 2 bases from V and 1 base from J, leaving 14 bases between. The CDR3 loop spans 16 amino acids. Germline V gene sequence: CDR1 LGHDT, CDR2 YNNKEL (reference sequence). This CDR3 reads CASSQRRPGSNTEAFF. For the CDR3, the DNA is TGTGCCAGCAGCCAACGGCGCCCCGGGTCGAACACTGAAGCTTTCTTT.

This clone was seen only a few times. The CDR3 nucleotides read TGCGCCAGCAGCCAAGGGGAGGGCGGCTACGAGCAGTACTTC. It codes for CASSQGEGGYEQYF. The chain combines TRBV4-1 with TRBJ2-7; 7 nucleotides agree with TRBD2. V was clipped by 1 base and J by 3 bases; unmatched bases: 3. Germline V gives CDR1 MGHRA, CDR2 YSYEKL. The CDR3 is made up of 14 amino acids.

Only a few counts were recorded for this clone. The chain joins TRBV9 to TRBJ2-1, with TRBD2 identical over 9 bases. The CDR3 has 16 amino acids. From germline, CDR1 is SGDLS and CDR2 YYNGEE. After removal of 3 bases from V and 4 bases from J, the junction contained 8 bases not matched to a gene. The CDR3 nucleotides are TGTGCCAGCAGCGCACTTGTGACTAGCGGATACAATGAGCAGTTCTTC. Encoded protein: CASSALVTSGYNEQFF.

V gene TRBV9 combines with J gene TRBJ1-6, with 7 bases identical to TRBD1. Germline CDR1 and CDR2: SGDLS and YYNGEE. The CDR3 loop spans 15 amino acids. With V trimmed by 2 bases and J by 10 bases, 9 bases remained unmatched. The CDR3 nucleotides read TGTGCCAGCAGCGTCGCCGGGACAGCGAGGTCACCCCTCCACTTT. This encodes CASSVAGTARSPLHF. Complete variable domain (other parts from reference TRBV9 and TRBJ1-6): DSGVTQTPKHLITATGQRVTLRCSPRSGDLSVYWYQQSLDQGLQFLIQYYNGEERAKGNILERFSAQQFPDLHSELNLSSLELGDSALYFCASSVAGTARSPLHFGNGTRLTVT.

The genes are TRBV7-3 and TRBJ2-3; TRBD2 matches at 11 bases. V shed 6 bases and J 4 bases; nucleotides not matched to a gene: 9. This CDR3 is 16 amino acids long. Germline CDR1 and CDR2: SGHTA and FQGTGA. The CDR3 reads CASRKTSGSWADTQYF. The CDR3 bases are TGTGCCAGCAGAAAAACTAGCGGGAGTTGGGCAGATACGCAGTATTTT.

The chain carries TRBV19 and TRBJ2-1; 7 bases match TRBD2. This CDR3 has 15 amino acids. Germline lookup yields CDR1 LNHDA and CDR2 SQIVND (reference sequence). Germline trimming cut 3 bases from V and 2 bases from J; bases unmatched to any gene: 4. The CDR3 DNA reads as TGTGCCAGTAGTATGTCGGGGGGAACCTACAATGAGCAGTTCTTC. This encodes CASSMSGGTYNEQFF.

This chain joins TRBV7-3 and TRBJ1-1; D is perhaps TRBD1 (5 bases). The germline V gene has CDR1 SGHTA and CDR2 FQGTGA. The V gene lost 4 bases and the J gene lost 4 bases, with 13 bases spanning the gap. The CDR3 covers 14 residues. This chain's CDR3 is CASSSTVGGTEAFF. CDR3 DNA: TGTGCCAGCAGCTCCACGGTCGGGGGCACTGAAGCTTTCTTT.

The genes are TRBV2 and TRBJ2-5, with D maybe TRBD1 (6 bases). The germline gives CDR1 SNHLY, CDR2 FYNNEI. The CDR3 length is 15 residues. The V end was cut by 5 bases, the J end by 4 bases, with 17 bases between. CDR3: CASSPTTDSRETQYF. CDR3 DNA: TGTGCCAGCAGTCCAACAACGGACAGCCGAGAGACCCAGTACTTC. Drawing the rest from reference TRBV2 and TRBJ2-5, the complete variable domain is EPEVTQTPSHQVTQMGQEVILRCVPISNHLYFYWYRQILGQKVEFLVSFYNNEISEKSEIFDDQFSVERPDGSNFTLKIRSTKLEDSAMYFCASSPTTDSRETQYFGPGTRLLVL.